The 14 T cell receptor beta chains below were found in one sample sequenced in a study of blood T cell repertoires in COVID-19 (dated by TCRdb to 2019 to 2021). The receptor library was made with the immunoSEQ multiplex PCR assay. TCRdb took this table from immuneACCESS and kept in-frame rearrangements with V and J called. Such tables lack part of the clones; where checked against another copy, unresolved V genes explain under half of the gap, and the rest is unexplained. In all, the sample holds around 130,000 clones, and roughly 90% of those were seen once. The leading ten clones occupy about 2% of the sample. The sample taken for sequencing was peripheral blood. These receptors were obtained from a man between 65 and 85 years old with active COVID-19.

The J gene is TRBJ2-7, the V gene TRBV18; 10 bases match TRBD1. CDR1 and CDR2 from the germline V gene are KGHSH and LQKENI. The CDR3 consists of 16 residues. V shed 4 bases and J 0 bases; nucleotides not matched to a gene: 6. The CDR3 loop reads CASSLSGTGDSYEQYF. DNA of the CDR3: TGTGCCAGCTCACTGTCGGGGACAGGGGACTCCTACGAGCAGTACTTC.

The rearrangement uses TRBV24-1 and TRBJ2-3; a possible D gene is TRBD2 (6 bases). The germline CDR1 and CDR2 sequences are KGHDR and SFDVKD. This CDR3 has 13 residues. V gave up 2 bases and J gave up 7 bases, with 9 bases separating them. CDR3 coding DNA: TGTGCCACCAGTGATTGGGGGGACCATACGCAGTATTTT. Translating it yields CATSDWGDHTQYF.

The J gene is TRBJ2-1, the V gene TRBV19, with 10 bases lining up with TRBD2. Germline loops: CDR1 LNHDA, CDR2 SQIVND (reference sequence). The CDR3 is 14 amino acids. V lost 8 bases to trimming and J lost 8 bases; unmatched junction nucleotides: 9. CDR3 sequence (DNA): TGTGCCAGTTGGAGCGGGAGGGCCGGGCATGAGCAGTTCTTC. Translating it yields CASWSGRAGHEQFF.

This chain joins TRBV9 and TRBJ2-5; 7 bases map to TRBD2. Germline V gene sequence: CDR1 SGDLS, CDR2 YYNGEE. The CDR3 covers 15 residues. V lost 3 bases to trimming and J lost 4 bases; unmatched junction nucleotides: 9. As DNA, the CDR3 is TGTGCCAGCAGCGCACTCCAGGGACTAAGAGAGACCCAGTACTTC. Its protein is CASSALQGLRETQYF. The full variable domain, completed using reference TRBV9 and TRBJ2-5, is DSGVTQTPKHLITATGQRVTLRCSPRSGDLSVYWYQQSLDQGLQFLIQYYNGEERAKGNILERFSAQQFPDLHSELNLSSLELGDSALYFCASSALQGLRETQYFGPGTRLLVL.

The chain uses TRBV5-1 and TRBJ2-2, with D maybe TRBD1 (6 bases). Per germline, CDR1 SGHRS and CDR2 YFSETQ. Trimming removed 0 bases at V and 0 bases at J, with 12 bases between. This CDR3 is 17 amino acids long. CDR3 in DNA: TGCGCCAGCAGCTTGGGTAACAGGGCTACGAACACCGGGGAGCTGTTTTTT. This encodes CASSLGNRATNTGELFF.

V gene TRBV6-2 or TRBV6-3 combines with J gene TRBJ2-7; 11 nucleotides line up with TRBD2. Germline V gene data show CDR1 as MNHEY and CDR2 as SVGEGT. This CDR3 has 16 amino acids. Losses at the gene ends were 0 bases for V and 5 bases for J; bases not matched to a gene: 6. The CDR3 DNA reads TGTGCCAGCAGTTACTCGGCTAGCGGGAGGAGGAACGAGCAGTACTTC. Amino acid sequence: CASSYSASGRRNEQYF.

This chain links TRBV6-5 with TRBJ1-3; the D gene is possibly TRBD1 (5 bases). The germline V and J ends were trimmed by 4 bases and 4 bases, with 11 bases remaining between them. The germline gives CDR1 MNHEY, CDR2 SVGAGI. The CDR3 sequence is 14 residues long. DNA of the CDR3: TGTGCCAGCAGTTTGGGGACTCTCGGAAACACCATATATTTT. This codes for CASSLGTLGNTIYF.

J is TRBJ1-1 and V is TRBV5-6, with 7 bases matching TRBD1. Trimming cost V 0 bases and J 2 bases; bases outside gene matches: 4. The CDR3 is 15 residues long. CDR1 SGHDT and CDR2 YYEEEE come from the germline V gene. The CDR3 coding sequence is TGTGCCAGCAGCTTGGTTGGAGGGGGCAACACTGAAGCTTTCTTT. Protein sequence: CASSLVGGGNTEAFF.

V is TRBV19 and J is TRBJ2-5; tentatively, D is TRBD2 (7 bases). The V and J ends lost 5 bases and 4 bases respectively, with 20 bases between them. CDR1 and CDR2 from the germline V gene are LNHDA and SQIVND (reference sequence). The CDR3 extends over 16 amino acids. In DNA form, the CDR3 reads TGTGCCAGTAGTCCCACGGGGGGCGGGCTTTTAGAGACCCAGTACTTC. Encoded protein: CASSPTGGGLLETQYF. The full variable domain, completed using reference TRBV19 and TRBJ2-5, is DGGITQSPKYLFRKEGQNVTLSCEQNLNHDAMYWYRQDPGQGLRLIYYSQIVNDFQKGDIAEGYSVSREKKESFPLTVTSAQKNPTAFYLCASSPTGGGLLETQYFGPGTRLLVL.

The V and J genes are TRBV28 and TRBJ2-7; D ambiguous. Germline assignment: CDR1 MDHEN and CDR2 SYDVKM. CDR3 length: 12 amino acids. Between the trimmed V and J ends, which lost 5 bases and 2 bases, there was a span of 7 bases. The CDR3 spells CASSPFTYEQYF. DNA of the CDR3: TGTGCCAGCAGTCCGTTTACCTACGAGCAGTACTTC.

This clone was seen a handful of times. This chain connects TRBV19 to TRBJ1-5; 9 bases agree with TRBD1. The germline CDR1 and CDR2 sequences are LNHDA and SQIVND (reference sequence). The V gene end was trimmed by 6 bases and the J gene end by 0 bases; junction bases not matched to a gene: 0. This CDR3 comprises 14 residues. The CDR3 loop reads CASRQGASNQPQHF. Here the CDR3 DNA reads TGTGCCAGTAGACAGGGGGCTAGCAATCAGCCCCAGCATTTT.

This chain links TRBV5-1 with TRBJ2-1; 8 bases are a match to TRBD2. CDR1 and CDR2 from the germline V gene are SGHRS and YFSETQ. The CDR3 has 17 amino acids. The ends lost 1 base at V and 6 bases at J; junction bases unmatched: 12. CDR3 sequence (DNA): TGCGCCAGCAGCTTGAATCGGGCAGCGGGGGCCTGCAATGAGCAGTTCTTC. Protein sequence: CASSLNRAAGACNEQFF.

This chain connects TRBV29-1 to TRBJ2-1, with 7 bases identical to TRBD2. CDR3 size: 13 residues. With 7 bases clipped from V and 3 bases from J, the junction kept 6 bases outside the gene matches. The germline gives CDR1 SQVTM, CDR2 ANQGSEA. The CDR3 bases are TGCAGCGCCGGCCGGGAGGTCTACAATGAGCAGTTCTTC. The encoded protein is CSAGREVYNEQFF.

A single count supports this clone. This sequence joins TRBV27 and TRBJ1-2; D is perhaps TRBD1 (6 bases). CDR1 is MNHEY and CDR2 is SMNVEV in the germline V gene (reference sequence). CDR3 size: 14 residues. V lost 5 bases to trimming and J lost 0 bases, with 10 bases between them. CDR3 nucleotides: TGTGCCAGCAGTCCCCGGACAGCTAACTATGGCTACACCTTC. Translation: CASSPRTANYGYTF.